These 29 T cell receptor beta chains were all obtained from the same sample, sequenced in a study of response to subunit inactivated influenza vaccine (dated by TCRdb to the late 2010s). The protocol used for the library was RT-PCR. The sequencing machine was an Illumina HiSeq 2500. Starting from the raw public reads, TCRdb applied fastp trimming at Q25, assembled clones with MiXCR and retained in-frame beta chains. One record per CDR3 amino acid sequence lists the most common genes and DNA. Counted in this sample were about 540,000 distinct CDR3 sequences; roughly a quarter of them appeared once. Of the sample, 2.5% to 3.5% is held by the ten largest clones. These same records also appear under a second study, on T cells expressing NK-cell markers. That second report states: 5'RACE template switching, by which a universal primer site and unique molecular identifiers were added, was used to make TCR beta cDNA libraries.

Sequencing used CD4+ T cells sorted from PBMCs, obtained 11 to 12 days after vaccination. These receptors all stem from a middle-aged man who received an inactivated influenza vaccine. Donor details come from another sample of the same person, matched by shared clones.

CDR3 DNA sequence: TGTGCCACCAGCAGAGCTTGGGGACTAGCGGGATTAGGAGATACGCAGTATTTT. This codes for CATSRAWGLAGLGDTQYF. The chain joins TRBV15 to TRBJ2-3, with TRBD2 matching over 13 bases. Germline V CDR1 and CDR2: LNHNV, YYDKDF (reference sequence). V lost 1 base, J lost 5 bases, and 9 bases stayed unmatched. The CDR3 extends over 18 amino acids.

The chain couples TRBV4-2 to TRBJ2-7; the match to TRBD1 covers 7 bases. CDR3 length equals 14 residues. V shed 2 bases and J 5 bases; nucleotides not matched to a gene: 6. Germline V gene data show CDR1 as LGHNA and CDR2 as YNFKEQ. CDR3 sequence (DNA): TGTGCCAGCAGCCAAAGTGGCGACAGGGACGAGCAGTACTTC. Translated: CASSQSGDRDEQYF.

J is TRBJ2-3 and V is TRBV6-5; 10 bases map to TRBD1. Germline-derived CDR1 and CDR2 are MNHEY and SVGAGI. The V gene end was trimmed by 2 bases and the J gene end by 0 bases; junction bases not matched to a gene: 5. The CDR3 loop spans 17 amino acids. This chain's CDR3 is CASSYRGQGVSTDTQYF. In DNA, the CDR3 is TGTGCCAGCAGTTACCGCGGACAGGGGGTGAGCACAGATACGCAGTATTTT.

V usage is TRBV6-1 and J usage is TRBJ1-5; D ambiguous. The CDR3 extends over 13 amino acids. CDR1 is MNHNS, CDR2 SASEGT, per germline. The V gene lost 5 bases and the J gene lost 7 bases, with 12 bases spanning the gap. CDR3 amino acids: CASSPDGEQPQHF. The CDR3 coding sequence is TGTGCCAGCAGTCCGGACGGGGAACAGCCCCAGCATTTT.

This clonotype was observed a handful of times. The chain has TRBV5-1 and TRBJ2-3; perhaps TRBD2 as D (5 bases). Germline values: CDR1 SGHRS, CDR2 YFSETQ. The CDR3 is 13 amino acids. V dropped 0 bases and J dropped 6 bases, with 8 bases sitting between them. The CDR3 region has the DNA TGCGCCAGCAGCTTGGGTGGACTGGATACGCAGTATTTT. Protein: CASSLGGLDTQYF.

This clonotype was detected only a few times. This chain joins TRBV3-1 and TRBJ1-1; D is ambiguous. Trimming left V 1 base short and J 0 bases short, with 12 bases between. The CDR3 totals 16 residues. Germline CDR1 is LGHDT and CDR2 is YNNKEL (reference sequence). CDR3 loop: CASSQGSGRVNTEAFF. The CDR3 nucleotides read TGTGCCAGCAGCCAAGGCTCCGGGAGGGTGAACACTGAAGCTTTCTTT. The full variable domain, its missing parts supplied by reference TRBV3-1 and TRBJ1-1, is DTAVSQTPKYLVTQMGNDKSIKCEQNLGHDTMYWYKQDSKKFLKIMFSYNNKELIINETVPNRFSPKSPDKAHLNLHINSLELGDSAVYFCASSQGSGRVNTEAFFGQGTRLTVV.

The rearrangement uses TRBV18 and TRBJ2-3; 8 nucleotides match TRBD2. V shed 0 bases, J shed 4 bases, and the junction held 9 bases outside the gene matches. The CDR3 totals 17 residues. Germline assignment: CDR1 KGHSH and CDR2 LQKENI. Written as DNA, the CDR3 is TGTGCCAGCTCACCACCGCTCAGACTAGCGCTCCCAGATACGCAGTATTTT. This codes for CASSPPLRLALPDTQYF.

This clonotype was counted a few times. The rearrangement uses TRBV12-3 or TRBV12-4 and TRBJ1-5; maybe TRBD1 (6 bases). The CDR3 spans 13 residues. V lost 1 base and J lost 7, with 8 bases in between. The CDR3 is CASSLDRAQPQHF. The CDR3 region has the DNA TGTGCCAGCAGTTTAGACAGGGCCCAGCCCCAGCATTTT.

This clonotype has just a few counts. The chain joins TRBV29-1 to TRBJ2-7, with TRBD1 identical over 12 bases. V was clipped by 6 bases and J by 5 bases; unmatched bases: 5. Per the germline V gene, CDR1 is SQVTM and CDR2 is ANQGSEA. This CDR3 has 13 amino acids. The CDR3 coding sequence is TGCAGCGTGCCGGGACAGGGGGCCGACGAGCAGTACTTC. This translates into CSVPGQGADEQYF.

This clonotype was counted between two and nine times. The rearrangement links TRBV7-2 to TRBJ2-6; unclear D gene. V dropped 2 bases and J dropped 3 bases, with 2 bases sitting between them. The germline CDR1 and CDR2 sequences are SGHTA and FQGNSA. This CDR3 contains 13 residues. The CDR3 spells CASSLNGANVLTF. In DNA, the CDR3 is TGTGCCAGCAGCTTAAATGGGGCCAACGTCCTGACTTTC.

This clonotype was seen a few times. Here the CDR3 reads CASSDPAPDRGAGELFF. Written as DNA, the CDR3 is TGCGCCAGCAGTGACCCCGCTCCGGACAGGGGCGCCGGGGAGCTGTTTTTT. The chain is built from TRBV10-1 and TRBJ2-2, with TRBD1 identical over 9 bases. Germline V CDR1 and CDR2: WNHNN, SYGVQD (reference sequence). This CDR3 comprises 17 residues. V trimming: 3 bases; J trimming: 6 bases; junction bases outside the gene matches: 11.

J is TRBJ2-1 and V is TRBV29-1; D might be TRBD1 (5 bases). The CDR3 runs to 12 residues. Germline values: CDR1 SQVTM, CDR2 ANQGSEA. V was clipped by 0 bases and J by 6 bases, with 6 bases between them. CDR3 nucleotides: TGCAGCGTTGAAGATGGGGCCAATGAGCAGTTCTTC. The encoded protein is CSVEDGANEQFF.

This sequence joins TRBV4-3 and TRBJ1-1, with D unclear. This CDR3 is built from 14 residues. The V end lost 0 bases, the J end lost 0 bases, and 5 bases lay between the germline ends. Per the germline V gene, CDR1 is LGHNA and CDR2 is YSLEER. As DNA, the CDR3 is TGCGCCAGCAGCCAAGATTGGGTGAACACTGAAGCTTTCTTT. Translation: CASSQDWVNTEAFF.

The DNA of the CDR3 is TGTGCCAGCAGCCAGGGACTACCCAACACCGGGGAGCTGTTTTTT. This gives the protein CASSQGLPNTGELFF. The J gene is TRBJ2-2, the V gene TRBV28, with 7 bases identical to TRBD2. The V gene's germline CDR1 is MDHEN and CDR2 SYDVKM. The CDR3 runs 15 residues. The V gene end was trimmed by 6 bases and the J gene end by 2 bases; junction bases not matched to a gene: 6.

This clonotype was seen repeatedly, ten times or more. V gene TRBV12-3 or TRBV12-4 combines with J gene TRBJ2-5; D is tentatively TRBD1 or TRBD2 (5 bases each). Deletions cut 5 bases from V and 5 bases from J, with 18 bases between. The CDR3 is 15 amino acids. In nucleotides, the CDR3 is TGTGCCAGCAGTCGGGACCGAGTGGGTCAGGAGACCCAGTACTTC. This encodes CASSRDRVGQETQYF.

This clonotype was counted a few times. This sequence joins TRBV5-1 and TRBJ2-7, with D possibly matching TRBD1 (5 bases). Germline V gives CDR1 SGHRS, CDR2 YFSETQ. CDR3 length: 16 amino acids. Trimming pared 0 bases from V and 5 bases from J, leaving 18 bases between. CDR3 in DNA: TGCGCCAGCAGCTTGGGTTCTTTCGTGGGGCAGGACGAGCAGTACTTC. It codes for CASSLGSFVGQDEQYF.

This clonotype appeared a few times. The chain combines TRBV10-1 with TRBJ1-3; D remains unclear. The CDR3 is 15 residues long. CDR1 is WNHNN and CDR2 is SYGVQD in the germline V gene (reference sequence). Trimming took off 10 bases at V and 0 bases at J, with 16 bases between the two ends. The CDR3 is CAKYRDSLSGNTIYF. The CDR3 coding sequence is TGCGCCAAATACAGAGACTCCCTCTCTGGAAACACCATATATTTT.

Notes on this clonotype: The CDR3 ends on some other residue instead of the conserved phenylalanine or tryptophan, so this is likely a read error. The CDR3 DNA reads as TGTGCCAGCAGTCGGGACATTCTTCAAGAGACCCAGTACTTA. Translation: CASSRDILQETQYL. The chain has TRBV11-2 and TRBJ2-5, with a tentative D call TRBD1 (6 bases). Germline loops: CDR1 SGHAT, CDR2 FQNNGV. The V end was cut by 6 bases, the J end by 2 bases, with 13 bases between. The CDR3 covers 14 residues.

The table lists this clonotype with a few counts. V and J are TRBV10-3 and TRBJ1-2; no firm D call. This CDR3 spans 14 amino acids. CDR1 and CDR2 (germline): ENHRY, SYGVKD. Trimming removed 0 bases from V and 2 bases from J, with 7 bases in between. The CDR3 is CAISESTANYGYTF. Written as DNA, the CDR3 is TGTGCCATCAGTGAGTCTACAGCCAACTATGGCTACACCTTC.

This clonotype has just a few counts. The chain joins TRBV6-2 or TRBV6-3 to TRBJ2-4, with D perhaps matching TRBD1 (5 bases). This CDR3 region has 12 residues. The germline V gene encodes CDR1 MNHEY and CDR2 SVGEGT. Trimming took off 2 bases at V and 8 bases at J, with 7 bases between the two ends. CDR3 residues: CASSYSRDIQYF. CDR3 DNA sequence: TGTGCCAGCAGTTACAGCAGGGACATTCAGTACTTC.

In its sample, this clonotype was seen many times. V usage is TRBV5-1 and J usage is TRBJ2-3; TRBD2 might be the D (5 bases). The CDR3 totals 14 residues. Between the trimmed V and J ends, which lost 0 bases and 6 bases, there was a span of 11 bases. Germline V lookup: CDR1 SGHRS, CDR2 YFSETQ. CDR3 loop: CASSLGVAKDTQYF. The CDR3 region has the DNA TGCGCCAGCAGCTTGGGGGTAGCGAAGGATACGCAGTATTTT.

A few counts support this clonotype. In DNA, the CDR3 is TGCAGTGCTAGAGATCACCATGCGGGGGAGCTGTTTTTT. This translates into CSARDHHAGELFF. The J gene is TRBJ2-2, the V gene TRBV20-1; unclear D gene. CDR1 is DFQATT, CDR2 SNEGSKA, per germline (reference sequence). V was pared by 0 bases and J by 8 bases, with 10 bases between. There are 13 residues in the CDR3.

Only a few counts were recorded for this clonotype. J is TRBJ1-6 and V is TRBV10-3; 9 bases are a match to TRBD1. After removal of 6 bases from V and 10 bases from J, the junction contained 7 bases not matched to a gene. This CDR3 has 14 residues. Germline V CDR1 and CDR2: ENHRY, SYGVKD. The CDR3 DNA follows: TGTGCCATCAGCCTGGGACAGGGCCAATCACCCCTCCACTTT. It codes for CAISLGQGQSPLHF.

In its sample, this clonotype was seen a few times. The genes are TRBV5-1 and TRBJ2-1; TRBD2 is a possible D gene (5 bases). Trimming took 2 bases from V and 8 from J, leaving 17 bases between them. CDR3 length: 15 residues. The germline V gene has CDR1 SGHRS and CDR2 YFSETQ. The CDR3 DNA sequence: TGCGCCAGCAGCTTCTTGGACTGGCAGACGGATGAGCAGTTCTTC. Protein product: CASSFLDWQTDEQFF. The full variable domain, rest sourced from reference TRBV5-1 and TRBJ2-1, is KAGVTQTPRYLIKTRGQQVTLSCSPISGHRSVSWYQQTPGQGLQFLFEYFSETQRNKGNFPGRFSGRQFSNSRSEMNVSTLELGDSALYLCASSFLDWQTDEQFFGPGTRLTVL.

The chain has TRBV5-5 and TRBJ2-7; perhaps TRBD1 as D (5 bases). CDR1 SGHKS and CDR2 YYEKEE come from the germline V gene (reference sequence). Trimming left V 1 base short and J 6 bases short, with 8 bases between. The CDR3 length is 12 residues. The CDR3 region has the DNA TGTGCCAGCAGCTTGCCCAGGGCCGAGCAGTACTTC. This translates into CASSLPRAEQYF. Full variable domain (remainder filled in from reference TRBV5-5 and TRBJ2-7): DAGVTQSPTHLIKTRGQQVTLRCSPISGHKSVSWYQQVLGQGPQFIFQYYEKEERGRGNFPDRFSARQFPNYSSELNVNALLLGDSALYLCASSLPRAEQYFGPGTRLTVT.

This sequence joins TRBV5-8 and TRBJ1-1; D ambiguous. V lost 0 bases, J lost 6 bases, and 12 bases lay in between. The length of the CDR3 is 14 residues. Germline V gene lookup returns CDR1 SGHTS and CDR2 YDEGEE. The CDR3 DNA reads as TGTGCCAGCAGCTTGGGGGCACTACGGTCTGAAGCTTTCTTT. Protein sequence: CASSLGALRSEAFF.

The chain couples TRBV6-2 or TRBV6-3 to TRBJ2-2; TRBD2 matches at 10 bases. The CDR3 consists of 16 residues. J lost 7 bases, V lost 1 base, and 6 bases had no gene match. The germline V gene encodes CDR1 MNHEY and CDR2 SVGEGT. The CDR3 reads CASSYLSGTSVGELFF. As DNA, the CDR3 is TGTGCCAGCAGTTACTTGTCCGGGACTAGCGTCGGGGAGCTGTTTTTT.

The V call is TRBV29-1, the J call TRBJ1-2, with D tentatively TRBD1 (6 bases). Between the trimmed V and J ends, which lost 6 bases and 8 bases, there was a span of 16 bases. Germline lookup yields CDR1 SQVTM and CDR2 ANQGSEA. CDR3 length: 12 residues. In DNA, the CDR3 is TGCAGCGTACTGACAGGTTTCGACGGCTACACCTTC. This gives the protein CSVLTGFDGYTF.

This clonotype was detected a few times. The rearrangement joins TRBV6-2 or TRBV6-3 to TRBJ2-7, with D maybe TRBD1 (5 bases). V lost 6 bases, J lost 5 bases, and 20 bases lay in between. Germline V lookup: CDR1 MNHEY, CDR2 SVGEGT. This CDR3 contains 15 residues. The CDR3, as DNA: TGTGCCAGCAGAAAATATAGGGGATTATTCAACGAGCAGTACTTC. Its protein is CASRKYRGLFNEQYF.